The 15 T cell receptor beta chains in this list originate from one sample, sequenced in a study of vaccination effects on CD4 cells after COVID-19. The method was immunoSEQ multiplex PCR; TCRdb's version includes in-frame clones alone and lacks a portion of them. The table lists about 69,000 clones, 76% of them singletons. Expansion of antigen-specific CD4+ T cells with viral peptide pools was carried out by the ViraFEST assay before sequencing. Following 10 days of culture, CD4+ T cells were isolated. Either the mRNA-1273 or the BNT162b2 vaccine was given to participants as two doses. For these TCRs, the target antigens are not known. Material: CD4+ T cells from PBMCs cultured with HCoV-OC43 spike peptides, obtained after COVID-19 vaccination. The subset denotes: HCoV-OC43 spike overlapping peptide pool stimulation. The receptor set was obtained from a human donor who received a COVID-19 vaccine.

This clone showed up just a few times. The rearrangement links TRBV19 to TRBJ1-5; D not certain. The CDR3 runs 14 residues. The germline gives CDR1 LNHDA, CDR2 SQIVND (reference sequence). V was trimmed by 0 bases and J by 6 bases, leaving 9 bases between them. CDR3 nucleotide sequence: TGTGCCAGTAGTATAGATCGCTGGGGTCAGCCCCAGCATTTT. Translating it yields CASSIDRWGQPQHF. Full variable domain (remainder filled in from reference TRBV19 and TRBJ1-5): DGGITQSPKYLFRKEGQNVTLSCEQNLNHDAMYWYRQDPGQGLRLIYYSQIVNDFQKGDIAEGYSVSREKKESFPLTVTSAQKNPTAFYLCASSIDRWGQPQHFGDGTRLSIL.

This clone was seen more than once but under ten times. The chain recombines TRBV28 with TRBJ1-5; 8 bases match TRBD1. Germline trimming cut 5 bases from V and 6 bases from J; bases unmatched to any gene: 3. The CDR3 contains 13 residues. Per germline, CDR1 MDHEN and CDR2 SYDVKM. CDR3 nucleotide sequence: TGTGCCAGCAGTCTACAGGGGGTTCAGCCCCAGCATTTT. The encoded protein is CASSLQGVQPQHF.

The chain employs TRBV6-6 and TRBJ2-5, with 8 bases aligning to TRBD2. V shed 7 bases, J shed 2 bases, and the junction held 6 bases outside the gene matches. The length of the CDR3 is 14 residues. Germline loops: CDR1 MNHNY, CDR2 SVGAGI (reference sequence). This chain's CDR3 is CASTLGGGQETQYF. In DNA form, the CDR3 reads TGTGCCAGCACCCTCGGCGGGGGGCAAGAGACCCAGTACTTC.

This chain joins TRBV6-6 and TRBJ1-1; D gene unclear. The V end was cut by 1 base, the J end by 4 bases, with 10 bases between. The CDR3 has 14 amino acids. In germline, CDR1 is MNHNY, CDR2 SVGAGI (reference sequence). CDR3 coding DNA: TGTGCCAGCAGTTACTGGGAGAGTCCCACTGAAGCTTTCTTT. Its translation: CASSYWESPTEAFF.

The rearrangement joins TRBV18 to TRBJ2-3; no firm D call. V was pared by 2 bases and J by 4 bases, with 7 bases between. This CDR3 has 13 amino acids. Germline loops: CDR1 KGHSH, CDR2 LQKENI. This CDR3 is CASSPSNADTQYF. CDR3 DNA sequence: TGTGCCAGCTCACCATCTAACGCAGATACGCAGTATTTT. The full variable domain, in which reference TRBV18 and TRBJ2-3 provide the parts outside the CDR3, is NAGVMQNPRHLVRRRGQEARLRCSPMKGHSHVYWYRQLPEEGLKFMVYLQKENIIDESGMPKERFSAEFPKEGPSILRIQQVVRGDSAAYFCASSPSNADTQYFGPGTRLTVL.

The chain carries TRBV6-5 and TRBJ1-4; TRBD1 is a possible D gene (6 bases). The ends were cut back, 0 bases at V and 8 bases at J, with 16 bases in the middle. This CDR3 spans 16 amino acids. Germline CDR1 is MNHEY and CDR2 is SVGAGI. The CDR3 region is CASSYSDQGGGEKLFF. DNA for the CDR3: TGTGCCAGCAGTTACTCGGATCAGGGAGGGGGAGAAAAACTGTTTTTT.

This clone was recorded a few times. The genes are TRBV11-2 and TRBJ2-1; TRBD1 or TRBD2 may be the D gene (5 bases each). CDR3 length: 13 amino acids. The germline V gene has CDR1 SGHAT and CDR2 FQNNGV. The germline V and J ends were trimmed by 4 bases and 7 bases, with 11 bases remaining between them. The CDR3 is CASSSTGGNEQFF. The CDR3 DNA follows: TGTGCCAGCAGCTCAACAGGAGGAAATGAGCAGTTCTTC.

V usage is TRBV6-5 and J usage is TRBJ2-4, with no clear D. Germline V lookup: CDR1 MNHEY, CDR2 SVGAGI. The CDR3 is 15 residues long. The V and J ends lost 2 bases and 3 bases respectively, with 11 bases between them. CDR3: CASSYERWGKNIQYF. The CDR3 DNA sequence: TGTGCCAGCAGTTACGAGAGATGGGGCAAAAACATTCAGTACTTC.

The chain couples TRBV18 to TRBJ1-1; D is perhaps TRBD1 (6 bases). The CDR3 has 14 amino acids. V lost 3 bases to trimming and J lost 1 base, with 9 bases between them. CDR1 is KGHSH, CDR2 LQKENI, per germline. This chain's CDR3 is CASSPRTENTEAFF. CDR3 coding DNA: TGTGCCAGCTCACCTAGGACAGAGAACACTGAAGCTTTCTTT. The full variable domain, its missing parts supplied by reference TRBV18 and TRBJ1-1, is NAGVMQNPRHLVRRRGQEARLRCSPMKGHSHVYWYRQLPEEGLKFMVYLQKENIIDESGMPKERFSAEFPKEGPSILRIQQVVRGDSAAYFCASSPRTENTEAFFGQGTRLTVV.

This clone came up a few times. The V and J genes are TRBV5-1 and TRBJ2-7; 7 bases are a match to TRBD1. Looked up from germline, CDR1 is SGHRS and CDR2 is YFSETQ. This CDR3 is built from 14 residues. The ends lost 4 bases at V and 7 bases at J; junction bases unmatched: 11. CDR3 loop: CASSNGQASNEQYV. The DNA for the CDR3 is TGCGCCAGCAGCAACGGACAGGCCTCGAATGAGCAGTACGTC.

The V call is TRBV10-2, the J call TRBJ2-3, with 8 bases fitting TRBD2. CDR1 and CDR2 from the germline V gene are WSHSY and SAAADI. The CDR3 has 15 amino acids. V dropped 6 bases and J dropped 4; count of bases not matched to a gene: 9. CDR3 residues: CASRASGGWADTQYF. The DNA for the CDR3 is TGCGCCAGCAGGGCAAGCGGGGGCTGGGCAGATACGCAGTATTTT.

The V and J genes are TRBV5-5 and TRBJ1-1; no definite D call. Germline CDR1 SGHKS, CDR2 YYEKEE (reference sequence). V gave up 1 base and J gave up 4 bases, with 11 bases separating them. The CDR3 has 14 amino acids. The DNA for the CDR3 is TGTGCCAGCAGCTTGCTATTAGGGATCACTGAAGCTTTCTTT. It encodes CASSLLLGITEAFF.

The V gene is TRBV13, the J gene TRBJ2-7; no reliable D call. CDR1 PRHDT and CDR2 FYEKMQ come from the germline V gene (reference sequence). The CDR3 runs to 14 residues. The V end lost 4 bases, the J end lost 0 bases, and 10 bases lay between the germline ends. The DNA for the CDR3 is TGTGCCAGCAGCTATATACAGAGCTCCTACGAGCAGTACGTC. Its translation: CASSYIQSSYEQYV.

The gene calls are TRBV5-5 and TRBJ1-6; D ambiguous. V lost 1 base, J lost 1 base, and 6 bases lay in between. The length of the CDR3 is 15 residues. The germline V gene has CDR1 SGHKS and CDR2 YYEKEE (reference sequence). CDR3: CASSLSGSYNSPLHF. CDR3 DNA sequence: TGTGCCAGCAGCTTGAGCGGATCCTATAATTCACCCCTCCACTTT.

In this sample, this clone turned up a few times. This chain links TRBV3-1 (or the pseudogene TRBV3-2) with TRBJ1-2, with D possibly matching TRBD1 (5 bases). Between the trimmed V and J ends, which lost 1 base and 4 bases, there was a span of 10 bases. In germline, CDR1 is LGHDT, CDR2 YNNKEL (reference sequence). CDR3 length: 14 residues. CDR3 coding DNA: TGTGCCAGCAGCCAAGTAGGGGCTCCCTATGGCTACACCTTC. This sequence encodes CASSQVGAPYGYTF.